This TCR beta chain originates from a study of T cell repertoires in cytomegalovirus infection. CDR1 and CDR2 from the germline V gene are MDHEN and SYDVKM. Trimming removed 7 bases from V and 0 bases from J, with 24 bases in between. The CDR3 covers 19 residues. TCRdb ran MiXCR on the reads and lists one entry per CDR3 protein. The sample lists nearly 650,000 distinct CDR3 sequences; roughly 26% were seen once. The chain combines TRBV28 with TRBJ1-4; the D is unclear. The sample comprised CD8+ T cells from PBMCs. The clonotype was recovered from a human donor in good health (CMV status not recorded). Some clones in this sample may be carry-over from other donors' samples. Here the CDR3 reads CASTFDPARAEATNEKLFF. DNA for the CDR3: TGTGCCAGCACCTTCGACCCCGCCCGGGCAGAAGCAACTAATGAAAAACTGTTTTTT.